The 2 T cell receptor beta chains listed next were all sequenced from one sample in a study of long-term antiretroviral therapy in people with HIV. A v3.0 immunoSEQ assay was performed at survey level. Sequencing was performed with immunoSEQ multiplex PCR; in TCRdb, only in-frame clones are kept and a portion is missing. The table includes some 14,000 clones, approximately 83% detected once. This specimen consisted of unsorted PBMCs, obtained just before starting antiretroviral therapy. The receptors were sampled from a man aged 40-55 years with HIV.

V usage is TRBV6-5 and J usage is TRBJ2-7; tentative D call: TRBD1 (6 bases). Trimming took off 6 bases at V and 1 base at J, with 16 bases between the two ends. The CDR3 spans 15 residues. From germline, CDR1 is MNHEY and CDR2 SVGAGI. The CDR3 spells CASSPYDRWSYEQYF. The CDR3 bases are TGTGCCAGCAGCCCCTATGACAGGTGGTCCTACGAGCAGTACTTC.

This clone has just a few counts. The rearrangement uses TRBV4-1 and TRBJ1-2; D unclear. Trimming pared 3 bases from V and 8 bases from J, leaving 22 bases between. This CDR3 is built from 16 residues. Germline values: CDR1 MGHRA, CDR2 YSYEKL. The CDR3 DNA is TGCGCCAGCAGCCAGGGCTCTAGGGCTCTGATAGGCGGCTACACCTTC. Translation gives CASSQGSRALIGGYTF.